Sequencing of this T cell receptor beta chain was carried out in a study of T cell repertoires in cytomegalovirus infection. As to this clonotype: Its specificity is not known. One end of the junction is discordant with germline, which a read error may explain.

Study conclusions and caveats: CMV-specific TCR beta clonotypes restricted by HLA-C were the ones dominating the ex vivo response.

TCRdb recomputed calls from the reads with MiXCR, one row per CDR3 protein. The data contain 110,000 or so distinct CDR3 sequences, about 33% of them singletons. Germline-derived CDR1 and CDR2 are MNHEY and SVGEGT. This CDR3 spans 13 amino acids. The sequencing here drew on CD8+ T cells from cultured PBMCs, taken from culture after CMV antigen stimulation. The chain combines TRBV6-2 or TRBV6-3 with TRBJ1-5; D gene ambiguous. The source of this sequence is a human donor in good health (CMV status not recorded). Some clones in this sample may be carry-over from other donors' samples. The DNA for the CDR3 is TGTGCCAGCTACGGATATAGCGATCAGCCCCAGCATTTT. Residues: CASYGYSDQPQHF.